This T cell receptor (beta chain) emerged from a study of blood T cell repertoires in COVID-19. At the level of the study: Material from acute and convalescent COVID-19 was sourced from the United States, Italy and Spain.

V gave up 0 bases and J gave up 6 bases, with 18 bases separating them. This CDR3 has 16 amino acids. Per germline, CDR1 SGHRS and CDR2 YFSETQ. Using immunoSEQ multiplex PCR, the repertoire was profiled, and TCRdb retains in-frame clones only, with some absent. The top ten clones hold 0.65% to 0.9% of a sample with more than 450,000 clones, about 85% of them seen once. Sequencing input: PBMCs or T cells enriched from blood (not recorded which). This sequence originates from a woman aged 18-29 years who had recovered from COVID-19. The V and J genes are TRBV5-1 and TRBJ2-5; D remains ambiguous. The CDR3 DNA reads as TGCGCCAGCAGCTTGGCTGACTTATCCCCGGAAAAGACCCAGTACTTC. It codes for CASSLADLSPEKTQYF.